The present TCR beta chain was sequenced within a study of T-cell reconstitution after alpha-beta-depleted transplantation in children. There are many counts of this clonotype. Preparation of the TCRbeta library was carried out with unique molecular identifiers. One entry per CDR3 protein, called by TCRdb with MiXCR from the PCR reads. This sample has 190,000 or so distinct CDR3 sequences; around 6.8% occur once, and the top ten carry 3% to 3.5%. V was shortened by 1 base and J by 7 bases, with 10 bases between the two germline ends. The CDR3 length is 13 residues. CDR1 DFQATT and CDR2 SNEGSKA come from the germline V gene (reference sequence).

V and J are TRBV20-1 and TRBJ2-2; a possible D gene is TRBD1 (6 bases). Here the sequenced sample was PBMCs from the stem cell graft donor, taken from the stem cell graft. The origin of this receptor is a human donor who donated a stem cell graft to a child with Wiskott-Aldrich syndrome. CDR3 sequence: CSARADSIGELFF. In DNA, the CDR3 is TGCAGTGCTAGAGCGGACAGTATCGGGGAGCTGTTTTTT.